A selection of T cell receptor beta chains follows, all from one sample in a study of CD8 T cells in ankylosing spondylitis. TCRdb reprocessed the 5' RACE reads via MiXCR and lists one record per CDR3 protein. Here the sample spans tens of thousands of distinct CDR3 sequences, around 5% being singletons. The sequenced material came from blood, either unsorted or a sorted T cell fraction (not recorded which). These receptor sequences come from a female donor with ankylosing spondylitis or in good health (not recorded which). Both conserved end residues are part of each CDR3. D genes are given only for firm matches. Sizes are listed as once, few, many, or a class for an expanded clone.

V gene: TRBV9
D gene: TRBD2
clone size: few
J gene: TRBJ2-2
CDR3 DNA: TGTGCCAGCAGCCTTATGGCGGGAGAGGGCGGGGAGCTGTTTTTT
CDR3 protein: CASSLMAGEGGELFF

V gene: TRBV9
D gene: NA
clone size: many
J gene: TRBJ2-1
CDR3 DNA: TGTGCCAGCAGCGTAGGGGCTAGGGACAATGAGCAGTTCTTC
CDR3 protein: CASSVGARDNEQFF

V gene: TRBV9
D gene: TRBD2
clone size: few
J gene: TRBJ2-1
CDR3 DNA: TGTGCCAGCAGCGTAGGGCTTAGCGGGGCTTACAATGAGCAGTTCTTC
CDR3 protein: CASSVGLSGAYNEQFF

V gene: TRBV9
D gene: NA
clone size: many
J gene: TRBJ2-7
CDR3 DNA: TGTGCCAGCAGCCCCTCGGGATCCTACGAGCAGTACTTC
CDR3 protein: CASSPSGSYEQYF

V gene: TRBV9
D gene: TRBD2
clone size: many
J gene: TRBJ2-1
CDR3 DNA: TGTGCCAGCAGCGTAACATCGGGAGGTTACAATGAGCAGTTCTTC
CDR3 protein: CASSVTSGGYNEQFF

V gene: TRBV9
D gene: TRBD1
clone size: medium-sized
J gene: TRBJ1-1
CDR3 DNA: TGTGCCAGCAGCGAGTCGGACAGGGGCTTACGAGGAGTGAACACTGAAGCTTTCTTT
CDR3 protein: CASSESDRGLRGVNTEAFF

V gene: TRBV9
D gene: NA
clone size: many
J gene: TRBJ2-7
CDR3 DNA: TGTGCCAGCAGCGTCGATCACGCGGACGAGCAGTACTTC
CDR3 protein: CASSVDHADEQYF

V gene: TRBV9
D gene: NA
clone size: many
J gene: TRBJ2-7
CDR3 DNA: TGTGCCAGCAGCGTGAACGTGGGGAGGGGGGACGAGCAGTACTTC
CDR3 protein: CASSVNVGRGDEQYF

V gene: TRBV9
D gene: TRBD1
clone size: many
J gene: TRBJ1-4
CDR3 DNA: TGTGCCAGCAGCGGGACAGGGCTCGTCGAAAAACTGTTTTTT
CDR3 protein: CASSGTGLVEKLFF

V gene: TRBV9
D gene: NA
clone size: many
J gene: TRBJ2-7
CDR3 DNA: TGTGCCAGCAGCGTAGACGGGGCGAACTACGAGCAGTACTTC
CDR3 protein: CASSVDGANYEQYF

V gene: TRBV9
D gene: TRBD2
clone size: many
J gene: TRBJ2-1
CDR3 DNA: TGTGCCAGCAGCGTAGCTGGGACTAGCTCCTACAATGAGCAGTTCTTC
CDR3 protein: CASSVAGTSSYNEQFF

V gene: TRBV9
D gene: NA
clone size: many
J gene: TRBJ2-3
CDR3 DNA: TGTGCCAGCAGCGTAGTCGGAGATACGCAGTATTTT
CDR3 protein: CASSVVGDTQYF

V gene: TRBV9
D gene: NA
clone size: many
J gene: TRBJ1-3
CDR3 DNA: TGTGCCAGCAGCGTAGCGGCGACCTCTGGAAACACCATATATTTT
CDR3 protein: CASSVAATSGNTIYF

V gene: TRBV9
D gene: NA
clone size: few
J gene: TRBJ2-1
CDR3 DNA: TGTGCCAGCAGCCGGGACTCCAAATACGACGGATTTTACAATGAGCAGTTCTTC
CDR3 protein: CASSRDSKYDGFYNEQFF

V gene: TRBV9
D gene: TRBD1
clone size: many
J gene: TRBJ2-5
CDR3 DNA: TGTGCCAGCAGCCCAGAGAACAGGGGCGAGACCCAGTACTTC
CDR3 protein: CASSPENRGETQYF

V gene: TRBV9
D gene: NA
clone size: many
J gene: TRBJ2-5
CDR3 DNA: TGTGCCAGCAGCGTAGCCCCCGGCAGTCAAGAGACCCAGTACTTC
CDR3 protein: CASSVAPGSQETQYF

V gene: TRBV9
D gene: TRBD1
clone size: medium-sized
J gene: TRBJ1-3
CDR3 DNA: TGTGCCAGCAGCCCCAGGACAGGGGGGTTCGGAAACACCATATATTTT
CDR3 protein: CASSPRTGGFGNTIYF

V gene: TRBV9
D gene: NA
clone size: medium-sized
J gene: TRBJ2-1
CDR3 DNA: TGTGCCAGCAGCGTAGATCAGGGTCGCAATGAGCAGTTCTTC
CDR3 protein: CASSVDQGRNEQFF

V gene: TRBV9
D gene: NA
clone size: many
J gene: TRBJ2-5
CDR3 DNA: TGTGCCAGCAGCGCTATTCTGGCGGGTAGGGAGACCCAGTACTTC
CDR3 protein: CASSAILAGRETQYF

V gene: TRBV9
D gene: NA
clone size: many
J gene: TRBJ1-6
CDR3 DNA: TGTGCCAGCAGCGTAGGTATCGAGGGCTGGAATTCACCCCTCCACTTT
CDR3 protein: CASSVGIEGWNSPLHF

V gene: TRBV9
D gene: TRBD1
clone size: many
J gene: TRBJ2-2
CDR3 DNA: TGTGCCAGCAGCGCGGGACAGGGTGACACCGGGGAGCTGTTTTTT
CDR3 protein: CASSAGQGDTGELFF

V gene: TRBV9
D gene: TRBD2
clone size: few
J gene: TRBJ2-5
CDR3 DNA: TGTGCCAGCAGCGTAGGACCAGCGGGGGCACAAGAGACCCAGTACTTC
CDR3 protein: CASSVGPAGAQETQYF

V gene: TRBV9
D gene: NA
clone size: medium-sized
J gene: TRBJ1-1
CDR3 DNA: TGTGCCAGCAGCGTAGAAGGGGTCAACACTGAAGCTTTCTTT
CDR3 protein: CASSVEGVNTEAFF

V gene: TRBV9
D gene: NA
clone size: many
J gene: TRBJ2-5
CDR3 DNA: TGTGCCAGCAGCGTAGGTGGTAGCGGTTCACAAGAGACCCAGTACTTC
CDR3 protein: CASSVGGSGSQETQYF

V gene: TRBV9
D gene: NA
clone size: many
J gene: TRBJ2-7
CDR3 DNA: TGTGCCAGCAGCGTGCGGGACAATTCCTACGAGCAGTACTTC
CDR3 protein: CASSVRDNSYEQYF

V gene: TRBV9
D gene: NA
clone size: many
J gene: TRBJ2-1
CDR3 DNA: TGTGCCAGCAGCCACTCCGGCGGGGGCCTTTACAATGAGCAGTTCTTC
CDR3 protein: CASSHSGGGLYNEQFF

V gene: TRBV9
D gene: TRBD2
clone size: few
J gene: TRBJ2-3
CDR3 DNA: TGTGCCAGCAGCGTAGATCAGCGGGGGACAGATACGCAGTATTTT
CDR3 protein: CASSVDQRGTDTQYF